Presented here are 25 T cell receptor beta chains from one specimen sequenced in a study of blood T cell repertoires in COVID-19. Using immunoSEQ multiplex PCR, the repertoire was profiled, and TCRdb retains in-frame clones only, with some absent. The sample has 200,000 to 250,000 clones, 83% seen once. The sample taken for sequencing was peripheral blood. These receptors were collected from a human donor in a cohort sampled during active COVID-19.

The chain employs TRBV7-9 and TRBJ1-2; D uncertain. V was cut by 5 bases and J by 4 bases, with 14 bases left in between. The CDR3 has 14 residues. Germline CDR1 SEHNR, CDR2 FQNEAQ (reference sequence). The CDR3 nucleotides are TGTGCCAGCAGCCCCCAGGTCAGCTTCTATGGCTACACCTTC. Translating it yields CASSPQVSFYGYTF.

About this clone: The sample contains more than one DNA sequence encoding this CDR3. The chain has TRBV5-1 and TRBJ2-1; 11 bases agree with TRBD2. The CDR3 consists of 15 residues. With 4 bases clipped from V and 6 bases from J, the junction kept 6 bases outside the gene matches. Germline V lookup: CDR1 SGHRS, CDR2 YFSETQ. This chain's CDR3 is CASSAGTSGSNEQFF. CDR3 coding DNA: TGCGCCAGCAGCGCCGGGACTAGCGGATCCAATGAGCAGTTCTTC.

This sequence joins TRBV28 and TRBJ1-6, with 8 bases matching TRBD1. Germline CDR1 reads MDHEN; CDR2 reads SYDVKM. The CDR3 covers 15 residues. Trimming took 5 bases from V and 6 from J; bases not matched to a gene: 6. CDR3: CASSTSGQANSPLHF. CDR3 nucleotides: TGTGCCAGCAGTACATCGGGACAGGCTAATTCACCCCTCCACTTT.

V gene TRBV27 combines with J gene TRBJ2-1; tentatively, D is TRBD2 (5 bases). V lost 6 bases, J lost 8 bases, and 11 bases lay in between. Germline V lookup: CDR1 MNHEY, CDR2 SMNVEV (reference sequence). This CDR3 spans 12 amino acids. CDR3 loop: CASRALAHEQFF. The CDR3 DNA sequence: TGTGCCAGCAGAGCCCTAGCCCATGAGCAGTTCTTC.

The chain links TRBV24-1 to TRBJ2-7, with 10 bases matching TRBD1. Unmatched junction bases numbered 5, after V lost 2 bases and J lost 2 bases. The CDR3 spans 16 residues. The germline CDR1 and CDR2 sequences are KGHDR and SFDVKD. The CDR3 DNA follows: TGTGCCACCAGTGATTCAGCGGGACAGGGGACCTACGAGCAGTACTTC. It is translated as CATSDSAGQGTYEQYF.

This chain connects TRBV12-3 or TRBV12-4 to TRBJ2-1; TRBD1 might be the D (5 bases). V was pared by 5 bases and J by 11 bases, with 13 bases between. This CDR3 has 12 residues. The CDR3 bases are TGTGCCAGCAGTCCTGAGACAGAAAAGCAGTTCTTC. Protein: CASSPETEKQFF.

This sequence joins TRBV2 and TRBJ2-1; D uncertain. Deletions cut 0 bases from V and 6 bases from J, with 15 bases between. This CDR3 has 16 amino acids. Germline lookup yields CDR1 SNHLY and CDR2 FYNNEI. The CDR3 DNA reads TGTGCCAGCAGTGAAGCTCCCCGTAAACCGGGCAATGAGCAGTTCTTC. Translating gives CASSEAPRKPGNEQFF.

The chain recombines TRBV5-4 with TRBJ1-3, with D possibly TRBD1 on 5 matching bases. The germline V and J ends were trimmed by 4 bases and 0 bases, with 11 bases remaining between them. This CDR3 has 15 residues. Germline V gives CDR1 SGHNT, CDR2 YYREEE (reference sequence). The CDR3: CASSRDSRSGNTIYF. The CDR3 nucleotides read TGTGCCAGCAGCCGTGACAGCCGCTCTGGAAACACCATATATTTT.

Written as DNA, the CDR3 is TGTGCCAGCAGTTTACAATACGAGCAGTACTTC. This translates into CASSLQYEQYF. This chain connects TRBV6-6 to TRBJ2-7; D call uncertain. Deletions cut 4 bases from V and 4 bases from J, with 5 bases between. Per the germline V gene, CDR1 is MNHNY and CDR2 is SVGAGI (reference sequence). The CDR3 has 11 residues.

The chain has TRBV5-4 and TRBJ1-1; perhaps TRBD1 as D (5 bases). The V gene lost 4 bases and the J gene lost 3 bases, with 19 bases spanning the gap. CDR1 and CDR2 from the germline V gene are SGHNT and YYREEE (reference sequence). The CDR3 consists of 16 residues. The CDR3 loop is CASSPRLGGVDTEAFF. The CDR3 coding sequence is TGTGCCAGCAGCCCTCGGTTGGGGGGTGTGGACACTGAAGCTTTCTTT.

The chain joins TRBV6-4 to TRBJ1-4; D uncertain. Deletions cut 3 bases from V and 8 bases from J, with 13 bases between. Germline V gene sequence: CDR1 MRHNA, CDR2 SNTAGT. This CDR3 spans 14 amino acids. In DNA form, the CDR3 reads TGTGCCAGCAGTGATCTGGGTCCGCGGGAAAAACTGTTTTTT. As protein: CASSDLGPREKLFF.

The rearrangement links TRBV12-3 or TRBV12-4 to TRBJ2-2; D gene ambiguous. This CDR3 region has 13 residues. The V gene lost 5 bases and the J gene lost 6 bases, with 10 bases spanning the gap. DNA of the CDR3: TGTGCCAGCAGTCTCCATGAGTCCGGGGAGCTGTTTTTT. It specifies CASSLHESGELFF.

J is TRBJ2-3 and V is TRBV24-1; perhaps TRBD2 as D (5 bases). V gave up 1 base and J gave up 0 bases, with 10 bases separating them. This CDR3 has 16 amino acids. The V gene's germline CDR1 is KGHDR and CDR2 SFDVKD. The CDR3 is CATSDFRDPSTDTQYF. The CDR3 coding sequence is TGTGCCACCAGTGATTTCCGGGATCCTAGCACAGATACGCAGTATTTT.

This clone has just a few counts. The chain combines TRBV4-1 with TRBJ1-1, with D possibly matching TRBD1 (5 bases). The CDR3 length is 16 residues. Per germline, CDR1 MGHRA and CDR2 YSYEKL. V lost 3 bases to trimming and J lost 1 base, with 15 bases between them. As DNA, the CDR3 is TGCGCCAGCAGCCACCTAGGGACTGTACCGAACACTGAAGCTTTCTTT. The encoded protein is CASSHLGTVPNTEAFF.

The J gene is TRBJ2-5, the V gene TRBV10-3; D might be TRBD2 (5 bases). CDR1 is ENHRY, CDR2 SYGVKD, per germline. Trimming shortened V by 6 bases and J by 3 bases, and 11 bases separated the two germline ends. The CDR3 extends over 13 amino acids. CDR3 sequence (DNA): TGTGCCATCAGCCCCGTGAGGGAAGAGACCCAGTACTTC. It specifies CAISPVREETQYF.

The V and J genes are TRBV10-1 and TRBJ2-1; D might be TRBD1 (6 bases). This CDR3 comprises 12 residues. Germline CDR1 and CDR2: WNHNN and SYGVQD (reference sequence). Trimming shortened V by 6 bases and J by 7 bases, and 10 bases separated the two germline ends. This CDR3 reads CASSKTGNEQFF. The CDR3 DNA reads TGCGCCAGCAGCAAAACAGGGAATGAGCAGTTCTTC.

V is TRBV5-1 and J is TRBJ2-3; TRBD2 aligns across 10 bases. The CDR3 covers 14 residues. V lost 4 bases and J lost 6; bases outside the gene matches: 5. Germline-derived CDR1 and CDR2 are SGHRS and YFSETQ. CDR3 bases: TGCGCCAGCAGCAAAGTTAGCGGGAGGGATACGCAGTATTTT. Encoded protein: CASSKVSGRDTQYF. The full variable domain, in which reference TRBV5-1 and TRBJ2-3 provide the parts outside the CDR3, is KAGVTQTPRYLIKTRGQQVTLSCSPISGHRSVSWYQQTPGQGLQFLFEYFSETQRNKGNFPGRFSGRQFSNSRSEMNVSTLELGDSALYLCASSKVSGRDTQYFGPGTRLTVL.

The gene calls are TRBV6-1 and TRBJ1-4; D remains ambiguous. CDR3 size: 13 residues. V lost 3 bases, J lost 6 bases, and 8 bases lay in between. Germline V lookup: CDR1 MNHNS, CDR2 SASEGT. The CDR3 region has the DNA TGTGCCAGCAGTGATACATTTGATGAAAAACTGTTTTTT. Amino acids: CASSDTFDEKLFF.

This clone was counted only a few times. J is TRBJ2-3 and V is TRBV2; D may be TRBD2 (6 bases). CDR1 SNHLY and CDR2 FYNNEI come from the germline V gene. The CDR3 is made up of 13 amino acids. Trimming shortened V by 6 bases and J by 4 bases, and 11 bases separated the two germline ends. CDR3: CASRELAADTQYF. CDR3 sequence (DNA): TGTGCCAGCAGGGAACTAGCCGCAGATACGCAGTATTTT.

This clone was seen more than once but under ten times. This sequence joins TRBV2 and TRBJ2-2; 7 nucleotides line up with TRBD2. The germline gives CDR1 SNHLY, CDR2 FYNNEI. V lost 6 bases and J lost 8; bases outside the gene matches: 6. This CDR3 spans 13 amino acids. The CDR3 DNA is TGTGCCAGCAGCGAAAGGGAGGGAGGGGAGCTGTTTTTT. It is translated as CASSEREGGELFF. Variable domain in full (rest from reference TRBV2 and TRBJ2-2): EPEVTQTPSHQVTQMGQEVILRCVPISNHLYFYWYRQILGQKVEFLVSFYNNEISEKSEIFDDQFSVERPDGSNFTLKIRSTKLEDSAMYFCASSEREGGELFFGEGSRLTVL.

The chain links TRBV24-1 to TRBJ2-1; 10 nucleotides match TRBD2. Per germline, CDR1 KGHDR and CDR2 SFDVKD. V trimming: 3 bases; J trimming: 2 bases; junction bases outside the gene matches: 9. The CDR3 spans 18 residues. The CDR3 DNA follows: TGTGCCACCAGTGATGTGGGAGCAGCGGGGGGGGCCTACAATGAGCAGTTCTTC. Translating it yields CATSDVGAAGGAYNEQFF.

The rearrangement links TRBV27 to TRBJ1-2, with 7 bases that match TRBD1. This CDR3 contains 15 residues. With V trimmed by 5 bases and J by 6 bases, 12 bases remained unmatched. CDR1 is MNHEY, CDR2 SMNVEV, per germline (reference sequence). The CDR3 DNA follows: TGTGCCAGCAGTCCGCCTCGACAGGGCCTGGATGGCTACACCTTC. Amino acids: CASSPPRQGLDGYTF.

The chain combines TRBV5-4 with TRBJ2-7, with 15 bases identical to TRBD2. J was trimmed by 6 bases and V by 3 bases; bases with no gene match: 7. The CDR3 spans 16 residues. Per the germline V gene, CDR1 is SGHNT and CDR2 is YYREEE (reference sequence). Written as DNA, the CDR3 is TGTGCCAGCAGCTCGGGACTAGCGGGAGGCCCGGGCGAGCAGTACTTC. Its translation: CASSSGLAGGPGEQYF.

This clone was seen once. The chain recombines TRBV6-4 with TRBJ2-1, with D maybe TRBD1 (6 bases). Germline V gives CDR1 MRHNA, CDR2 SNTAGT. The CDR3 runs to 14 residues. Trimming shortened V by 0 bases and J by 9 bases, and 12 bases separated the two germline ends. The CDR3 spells CASSDSSGVGEQFF. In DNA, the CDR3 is TGTGCCAGCAGTGACTCCTCAGGGGTTGGTGAGCAGTTCTTC.

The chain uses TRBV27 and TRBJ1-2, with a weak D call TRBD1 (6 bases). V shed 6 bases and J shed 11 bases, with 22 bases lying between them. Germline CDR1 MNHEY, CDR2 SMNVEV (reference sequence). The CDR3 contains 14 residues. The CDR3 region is CASSPATDRPRYTF. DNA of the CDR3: TGTGCCAGCAGCCCGGCAACTGACAGGCCGCGATACACCTTC.